This section outlines one T cell receptor beta chain sequence together with its context. Original processing methods: Scientists estimated how many nucleated cells there were by amplifying reference gene primers. TCRdb's copy holds only in-frame clones and misses some; the assay was immunoSEQ multiplex PCR. The V and J calls and clone size come from that table; D and trimming were worked out from the DNA. The repertoire has some 700,000 clones, about 90% of them found once; the top ten carry 0.2% to 0.3%. The data are from a study of blood T cell repertoires in COVID-19. Study details: Collection of acute and convalescent COVID-19 samples took place in the United States, Italy and Spain. PBMCs, B-cell-depleted T cells, or T cells were the source of the cDNA or gDNA that made up the material.

CDR1 is SNHLY, CDR2 FYNNEI, per germline. The V gene end was trimmed by 5 bases and the J gene end by 2 bases; junction bases not matched to a gene: 9. The CDR3 contains 15 residues. The sample was peripheral blood. The clonotype comes from a young woman with acute or convalescent COVID-19. The V and J genes are TRBV2 and TRBJ2-7, with 7 bases matching TRBD1. CDR3 sequence: CASSYRGLSTYEQYF. CDR3 DNA sequence: TGTGCCAGCAGTTACAGGGGCCTTTCAACCTACGAGCAGTACTTC.